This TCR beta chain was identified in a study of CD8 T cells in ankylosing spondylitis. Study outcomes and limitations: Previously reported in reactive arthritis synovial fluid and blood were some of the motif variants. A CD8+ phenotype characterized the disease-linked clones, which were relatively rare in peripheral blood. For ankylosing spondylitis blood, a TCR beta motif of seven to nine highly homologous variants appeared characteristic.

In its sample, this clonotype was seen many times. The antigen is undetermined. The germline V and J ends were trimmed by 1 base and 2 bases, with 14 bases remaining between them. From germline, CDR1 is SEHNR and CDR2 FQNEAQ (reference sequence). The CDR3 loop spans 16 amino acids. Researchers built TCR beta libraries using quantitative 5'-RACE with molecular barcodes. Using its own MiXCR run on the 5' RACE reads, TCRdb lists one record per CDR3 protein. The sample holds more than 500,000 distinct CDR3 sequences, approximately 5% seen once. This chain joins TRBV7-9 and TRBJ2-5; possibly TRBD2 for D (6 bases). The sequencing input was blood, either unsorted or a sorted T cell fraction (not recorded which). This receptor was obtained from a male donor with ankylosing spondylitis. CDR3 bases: TGTGCCAGCAGCTTAGGGGGGACCGGGAGACAAGAGACCCAGTACTTC. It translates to CASSLGGTGRQETQYF.